A selection of T cell receptor beta chains follows, all from one sample in a study of cytomegalovirus exposure and HLA in healthy donors. The assay was immunoSEQ multiplex PCR, and TCRdb's table has in-frame clones only and misses some. Of tens of thousands of clones listed, approximately 87% were seen once; the top ten hold approximately 2.8%. The specimen was PBMCs. These receptors came from a boy between 10 and 17 years old in good health and CMV-seronegative. Both conserved end residues are part of each CDR3. The D gene is left open where the match is weak. A clone size is listed for some rows: how often the clone was seen (once, few, many), or a class if it is expanded.

size: NA
D: TRBD1
V: TRBV15
J: TRBJ2-5
DNA: TGTGCCACCAGCAGAGGTAACCGGGACAGCCAAGAGACCCAGTACTTC
CDR3: CATSRGNRDSQETQYF

size: NA
D: TRBD2
V: TRBV6-6
J: TRBJ2-3
DNA: TGTGCCAGCAAATATAGCGGGTCATACACAGATACGCAGTATTTT
CDR3: CASKYSGSYTDTQYF

size: NA
D: TRBD1
V: TRBV7-9
J: TRBJ2-5
DNA: TGTGCCAGCACTAAACAACAGGGGACCCAAGAGACCCAGTACTTC
CDR3: CASTKQQGTQETQYF

size: NA
D: NA
V: TRBV11-2
J: TRBJ2-7
DNA: TGTGCCAGCAGCCCCAGGACAGCCTCCTACGAGCAGTACTTC
CDR3: CASSPRTASYEQYF

size: NA
D: NA
V: TRBV6-4
J: TRBJ1-2
DNA: TGTGCCAGCAGTGACTCGTCTTCCGATGGCTACACCTTC
CDR3: CASSDSSSDGYTF

size: NA
D: TRBD1
V: TRBV15
J: TRBJ1-3
DNA: TGTGCCACCAGCATTAGACAGGGGCTGAGCTCTGGAAACACCATATATTTT
CDR3: CATSIRQGLSSGNTIYF

size: NA
D: TRBD1
V: TRBV6-1
J: TRBJ2-7
DNA: TGTGCCAGCAGTGCCAGGGGGCTTGCCTACGAGCAGTACTTC
CDR3: CASSARGLAYEQYF

size: once
D: NA
V: TRBV6-4
J: TRBJ2-2
DNA: TGTGCCAGCAGTGAAGGAGCGGGTCACACCGGGGAGCTGTTTTTT
CDR3: CASSEGAGHTGELFF

size: NA
D: NA
V: TRBV4-1
J: TRBJ2-7
DNA: TGCGCCAGCAGCCACCACCGGGACAACTCCTACGAGCAGTACTTC
CDR3: CASSHHRDNSYEQYF

size: NA
D: NA
V: TRBV7-2
J: TRBJ2-1
DNA: TGTGCCAGCAGCCCCGGTCTCTCCTACAATGAGCAGTTCTTC
CDR3: CASSPGLSYNEQFF

size: NA
D: TRBD2
V: TRBV5-4
J: TRBJ2-1
DNA: TGTGCCAGCAGCTTGGATAGCGGGGAATACAATGAGCAGTTCTTC
CDR3: CASSLDSGEYNEQFF

size: NA
D: TRBD1
V: TRBV4-3
J: TRBJ1-2
DNA: TGCGCCAGCAGCCGCGAGGGGGGACAGGGCGCCCTATACTATGGCTACACCTTC
CDR3: CASSREGGQGALYYGYTF

size: once
D: NA
V: TRBV11-2
J: TRBJ1-1
DNA: TGTGCCAGCAGCTTAGACAGAAACACTGAAGCTTTCTTT
CDR3: CASSLDRNTEAFF

size: NA
D: TRBD1
V: TRBV28
J: TRBJ2-2
DNA: TGTGCCAGCAGTCGGACAGGGGATGAATCCGGGGAGCTGTTTTTT
CDR3: CASSRTGDESGELFF

size: NA
D: NA
V: TRBV27
J: TRBJ1-2
DNA: TGTGCCAGCAGTTCACTAACAGGGTCTCGGTATGGCTACACCTTC
CDR3: CASSSLTGSRYGYTF

size: NA
D: TRBD2
V: TRBV4-3
J: TRBJ2-7
DNA: TGCGCCAGCAGCCAGGACATCGGACTAGCTCCTGCCTACGAGCAGTACTTC
CDR3: CASSQDIGLAPAYEQYF

size: NA
D: NA
V: TRBV7-2
J: TRBJ2-7
DNA: TGTGCCAGCAGCTTAGTGCCTAGGAGCTCCTACGAGCAGTACTTC
CDR3: CASSLVPRSSYEQYF

size: NA
D: TRBD1
V: TRBV6-1
J: TRBJ1-4
DNA: TGTGCCAGCAGTGGACAGGGGGCCAATAATGAAAAACTGTTTTTT
CDR3: CASSGQGANNEKLFF

size: once
D: NA
V: TRBV10-3
J: TRBJ2-3
DNA: TGTGCCATCAGAGGGGACTTAGGCACAGATACGCAGTATTTT
CDR3: CAIRGDLGTDTQYF

size: NA
D: NA
V: TRBV5-4
J: TRBJ1-5
DNA: TGTGCCAGCAGCCCTGGGACAAATCAGCCCCAGCATTTT
CDR3: CASSPGTNQPQHF

size: few
D: TRBD1
V: TRBV18
J: TRBJ2-7
DNA: TGTGCCAGCTCACCGTTAGGACAGGGGTTCCACGAGCAGTACTTC
CDR3: CASSPLGQGFHEQYF

size: medium-sized
D: NA
V: TRBV25-1
J: TRBJ2-7
DNA: TGTGCCAGCAGTGATGTAGGCAGGGGCCCCTACGAGCAGTACTTC
CDR3: CASSDVGRGPYEQYF

size: NA
D: TRBD1
V: TRBV6-5
J: TRBJ2-7
DNA: TGTGCCAGCAGCCCCGACAGGGACTACGAGCAGTACTTC
CDR3: CASSPDRDYEQYF

size: NA
D: NA
V: TRBV5-1
J: TRBJ2-1
DNA: TGCGCCAGCAGCTTGGGCTACTACAATGAGCAGTTCTTC
CDR3: CASSLGYYNEQFF

size: once
D: TRBD1
V: TRBV4-2
J: TRBJ2-7
DNA: TGTGCCAGCAGCCATGGGACAGGGGGGTCCTACGAGCAGTACTTC
CDR3: CASSHGTGGSYEQYF

size: NA
D: TRBD1
V: TRBV4-3
J: TRBJ1-5
DNA: TGCGCCAGCAGCCAAGCCTGGGACAGGGAATTGAATCAGCCCCAGCATTTT
CDR3: CASSQAWDRELNQPQHF

size: NA
D: NA
V: TRBV6-1
J: TRBJ2-4
DNA: TGTGCCAGCAGTGAACGTAGGGCTAGCTTAGCCAAAAACATTCAGTACTTC
CDR3: CASSERRASLAKNIQYF

size: few
D: TRBD1
V: TRBV6-5
J: TRBJ2-7
DNA: TGTGCCAGCAGAAAGGGACAGCAAACCTACGAGCAGTACTTC
CDR3: CASRKGQQTYEQYF

size: once
D: TRBD1
V: TRBV2
J: TRBJ2-7
DNA: TGTGCCAGCAGCTCCGGGACAGAGGGCTACGAGCAGTACTTC
CDR3: CASSSGTEGYEQYF

size: few
D: NA
V: TRBV19
J: TRBJ2-1
DNA: TGTGCCAGTAGTACTTACAATGAGCAGTTCTTC
CDR3: CASSTYNEQFF

size: NA
D: TRBD1
V: TRBV5-1
J: TRBJ2-3
DNA: TGCGCCAGCAGCTTGGGAGGACAGGGAACATCTCATCCAGATACGCAGTATTTT
CDR3: CASSLGGQGTSHPDTQYF

size: NA
D: NA
V: TRBV19
J: TRBJ2-7
DNA: TGTGCCAGTAGTTTAGCTTCTACCTACGAGCAGTACTTC
CDR3: CASSLASTYEQYF

size: NA
D: NA
V: TRBV6-4
J: TRBJ2-3
DNA: TGTGCCAGCAGTGTTTCCCTAGTCACAGATACGCAGTATTTT
CDR3: CASSVSLVTDTQYF

size: NA
D: TRBD1
V: TRBV27
J: TRBJ2-7
DNA: TGTGCCAGCAGCCGACAGGGATCCTACGAGCAGTACTTC
CDR3: CASSRQGSYEQYF

size: NA
D: TRBD2
V: TRBV4-2
J: TRBJ2-5
DNA: TGTGCCAGCAGCTCTCGGACTAGCGGGGGACAAGAGACCCAGTACTTC
CDR3: CASSSRTSGGQETQYF

size: NA
D: NA
V: TRBV6-5
J: TRBJ2-7
DNA: TGTGCCAGCTTAGACAGATCAAGAAGCTACGAGCAGTACTTC
CDR3: CASLDRSRSYEQYF

size: NA
D: TRBD1
V: TRBV11-2
J: TRBJ1-4
DNA: TGTGCCAGCAGCCTGGGACAGGCTAATGAAAAACTGTTTTTT
CDR3: CASSLGQANEKLFF

size: NA
D: NA
V: TRBV19
J: TRBJ1-3
DNA: TGTGCCAGTAGTATCACGGAGGGAAACACCATATATTTT
CDR3: CASSITEGNTIYF

size: NA
D: TRBD1
V: TRBV9
J: TRBJ1-4
DNA: TGTGCCAGCAGCGGGACAGGGGGCAATGAAAAACTGTTTTTT
CDR3: CASSGTGGNEKLFF

size: NA
D: TRBD1
V: TRBV5-1
J: TRBJ1-1
DNA: TGCGCCAGCAGCCCGCAGCCAGGGGGTGACACTGAAGCTTTCTTT
CDR3: CASSPQPGGDTEAFF

size: NA
D: NA
V: TRBV5-1
J: TRBJ1-3
DNA: TGCGCCAGCAGCTTGGAAGGGGTGGCTGGAAACACCATATATTTT
CDR3: CASSLEGVAGNTIYF

size: NA
D: NA
V: TRBV6-4
J: TRBJ2-3
DNA: TGTGCCAGCAGCGGAGAGCAGGGGTTTGGGCAGTATTTT
CDR3: CASSGEQGFGQYF

size: NA
D: TRBD1
V: TRBV5-1
J: TRBJ1-2
DNA: TGCGCCAGCAGCTTTCAGGGGGAGAGTCACTATGGCTACACCTTC
CDR3: CASSFQGESHYGYTF

size: NA
D: NA
V: TRBV7-6
J: TRBJ2-1
DNA: TGTGCCAGCAGCTTAGTGACTATACCTTACAATGAGCAGTTCTTC
CDR3: CASSLVTIPYNEQFF